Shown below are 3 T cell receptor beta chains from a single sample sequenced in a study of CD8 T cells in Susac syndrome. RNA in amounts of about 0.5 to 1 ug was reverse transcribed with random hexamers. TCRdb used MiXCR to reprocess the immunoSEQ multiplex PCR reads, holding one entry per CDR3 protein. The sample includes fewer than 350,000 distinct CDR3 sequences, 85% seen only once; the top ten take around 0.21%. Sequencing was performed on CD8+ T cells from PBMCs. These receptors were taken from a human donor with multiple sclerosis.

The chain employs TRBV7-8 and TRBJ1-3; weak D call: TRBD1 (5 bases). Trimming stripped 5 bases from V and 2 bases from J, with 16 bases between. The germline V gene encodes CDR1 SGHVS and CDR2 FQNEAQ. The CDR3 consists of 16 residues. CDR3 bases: TGTGCCAGCAGCCATCTCTGGCAGGGTCCTGGAAACACCATATATTTT. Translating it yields CASSHLWQGPGNTIYF.

CDR3 nucleotides: TGTGCCAGCAGTTCGGCGGACCTCGGACAGGAGACCCAGTACTTC. Translating it yields CASSSADLGQETQYF. The rearrangement joins TRBV12-3 or TRBV12-4 to TRBJ2-5; D is perhaps TRBD1 (6 bases). This CDR3 comprises 15 residues. V lost 4 bases, J lost 5 bases, and 17 bases lay in between.

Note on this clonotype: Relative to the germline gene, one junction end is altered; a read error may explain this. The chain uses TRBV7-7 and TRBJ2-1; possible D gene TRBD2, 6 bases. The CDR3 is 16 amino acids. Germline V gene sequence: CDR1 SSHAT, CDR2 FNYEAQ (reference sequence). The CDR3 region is CASSLGDSGGYNEQFF. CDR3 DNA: TGTGCTAGCAGCTTAGGAGATAGCGGAGGATACAATGAGCAGTTCTTC.